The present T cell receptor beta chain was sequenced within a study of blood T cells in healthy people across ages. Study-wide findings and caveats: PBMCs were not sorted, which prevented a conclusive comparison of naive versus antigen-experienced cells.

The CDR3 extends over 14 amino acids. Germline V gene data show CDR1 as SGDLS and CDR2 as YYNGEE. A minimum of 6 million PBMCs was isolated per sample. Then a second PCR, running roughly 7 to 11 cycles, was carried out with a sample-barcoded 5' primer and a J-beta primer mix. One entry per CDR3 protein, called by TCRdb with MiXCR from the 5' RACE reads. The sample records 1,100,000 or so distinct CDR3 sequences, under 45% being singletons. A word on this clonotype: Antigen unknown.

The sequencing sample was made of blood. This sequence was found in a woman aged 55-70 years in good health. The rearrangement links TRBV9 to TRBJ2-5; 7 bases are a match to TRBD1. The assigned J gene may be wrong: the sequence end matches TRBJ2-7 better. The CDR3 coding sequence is TGTGCCAGCAGCGTAACGACAGGGCCCTACGAGCAGTACTTC. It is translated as CASSVTTGPYEQYF.